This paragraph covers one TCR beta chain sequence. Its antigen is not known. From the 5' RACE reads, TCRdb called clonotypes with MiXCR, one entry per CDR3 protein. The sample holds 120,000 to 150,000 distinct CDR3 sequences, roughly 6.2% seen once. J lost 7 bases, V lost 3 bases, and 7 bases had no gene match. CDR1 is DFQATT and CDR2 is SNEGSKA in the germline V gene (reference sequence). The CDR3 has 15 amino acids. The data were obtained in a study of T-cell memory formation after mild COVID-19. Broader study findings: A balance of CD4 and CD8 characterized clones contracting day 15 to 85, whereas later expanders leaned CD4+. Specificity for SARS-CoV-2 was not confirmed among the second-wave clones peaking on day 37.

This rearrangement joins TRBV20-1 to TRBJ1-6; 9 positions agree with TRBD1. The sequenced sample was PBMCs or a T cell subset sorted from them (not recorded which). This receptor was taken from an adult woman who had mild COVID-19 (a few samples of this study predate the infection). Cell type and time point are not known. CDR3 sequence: CSASRPGTGNSPLHF. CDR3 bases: TGCAGTGCTAGCAGACCGGGGACAGGGAATTCACCCCTCCACTTT.